These 24 T cell receptor beta chains were all obtained from the same sample, sequenced in a study of T cell responses to AZD1222 COVID-19 vaccine. The assay was immunoSEQ multiplex PCR, and TCRdb's table has in-frame clones only and misses some. The table records 90,000 to 130,000 clones, 80% to 85% of them present only once. Sequenced here: peripheral blood, sampled on day 0 of AZD1222 vaccination. The receptors were sampled from an adult in good health.

The rearrangement joins TRBV13 to TRBJ2-7; TRBD2 might be the D (6 bases). In germline, CDR1 is PRHDT, CDR2 FYEKMQ (reference sequence). This CDR3 has 15 amino acids. Trimming shortened V by 5 bases and J by 4 bases, and 18 bases separated the two germline ends. The DNA of the CDR3 is TGTGCCAGCAGCCCGGGTGGGGACTGGGGATACGAGCAGTACTTC. Translation gives CASSPGGDWGYEQYF.

The chain recombines TRBV2 with TRBJ1-6; D gene ambiguous. V was trimmed by 0 bases and J by 10 bases, leaving 16 bases between them. The length of the CDR3 is 16 residues. Germline CDR1 SNHLY, CDR2 FYNNEI. CDR3 amino acids: CASSEALPRFGSPLHF. As DNA, the CDR3 is TGTGCCAGCAGTGAAGCGCTTCCCCGATTTGGGTCACCCCTCCACTTT. The full variable domain, with the rest looked up from reference TRBV2 and TRBJ1-6, is EPEVTQTPSHQVTQMGQEVILRCVPISNHLYFYWYRQILGQKVEFLVSFYNNEISEKSEIFDDQFSVERPDGSNFTLKIRSTKLEDSAMYFCASSEALPRFGSPLHFGNGTRLTVT.

The V and J genes are TRBV3-1 (or the pseudogene TRBV3-2) and TRBJ1-5, with D possibly TRBD1 on 6 matching bases. The CDR3 contains 14 residues. Looked up from germline, CDR1 is LGHDT and CDR2 is YNNKEL (reference sequence). V lost 2 bases and J lost 5, with 10 bases in between. The CDR3 nucleotides are TGTGCCAGCAGCCAACGGGGGGGCGATCAGCCCCAGCATTTT. It codes for CASSQRGGDQPQHF.

This sequence joins TRBV2 and TRBJ2-2; D unclear. V shed 7 bases and J shed 6 bases, with 9 bases lying between them. Per germline, CDR1 SNHLY and CDR2 FYNNEI. CDR3 length: 12 residues. The DNA of the CDR3 is TGTGCCAGCACTAAGTTTTCCGGGGAGCTGTTTTTT. It translates to CASTKFSGELFF.

V is TRBV28 and J is TRBJ1-3; 7 bases agree with TRBD1. Trimming at V came to 4 bases and at J to 2 bases, leaving 5 bases not matched to a gene. The germline V gene has CDR1 MDHEN and CDR2 SYDVKM. This CDR3 region has 15 residues. The CDR3 nucleotides are TGTGCCAGCAGTTCGGAGACAGGGCCTGGAAACACCATATATTTT. Its translation: CASSSETGPGNTIYF.

The chain recombines TRBV21-1 with TRBJ1-2. TRBV21-1 constitutes a pseudogene. The CDR3 runs to 13 residues. The CDR3 here is CASSKYGYHGYTF. CDR3 DNA sequence: TGTGCCAGCAGCAAATACGGTTATCATGGCTACACCTTC.

V usage is TRBV7-6 and J usage is TRBJ1-4; D not resolved. V shed 1 base and J shed 3 bases, with 6 bases lying between them. The CDR3 spans 14 residues. Germline V gene sequence: CDR1 SGHVS, CDR2 FNYEAQ. CDR3 nucleotides: TGTGCCAGCAGCTTAGGGGGATCTAATGAAAAACTGTTTTTT. It is translated as CASSLGGSNEKLFF.

The J gene is TRBJ1-5, the V gene TRBV24-1; the D is unclear. This CDR3 is built from 13 residues. The V end was cut by 5 bases, the J end by 1 base, with 5 bases between. Germline CDR1 and CDR2: KGHDR and SFDVKD. The chain's CDR3 is CATSAESNQPQHF. As DNA, the CDR3 is TGTGCCACCAGTGCCGAGAGCAATCAGCCCCAGCATTTT.

V gene TRBV6-2 or TRBV6-3 combines with J gene TRBJ1-5; tentatively, D is TRBD1 (6 bases). The CDR3 extends over 14 amino acids. Germline-derived CDR1 and CDR2 are MNHEY and SVGEGT. V lost 2 bases, J lost 9 bases, and 14 bases lay in between. This CDR3 is CASSYRGGTRPQHF. CDR3 nucleotide sequence: TGTGCCAGCAGTTACAGGGGGGGTACGAGGCCCCAGCATTTT.

This chain connects TRBV27 to TRBJ1-3; 10 bases map to TRBD1. The CDR3 totals 17 residues. Losses at the gene ends were 5 bases for V and 2 bases for J; bases not matched to a gene: 9. The V gene's germline CDR1 is MNHEY and CDR2 SMNVEV (reference sequence). The CDR3 DNA reads as TGTGCCAGCAGTCCAAAAACCGGGACAGGGGCTGGAAACACCATATATTTT. Translating it yields CASSPKTGTGAGNTIYF.

CDR3 DNA sequence: TGCGCCAGCAGCCGCGGGGAGGAATGGGGCTACACCTTC. This sequence encodes CASSRGEEWGYTF. The chain has TRBV5-1 and TRBJ1-2; D is unclear. From germline, CDR1 is SGHRS and CDR2 YFSETQ. V shed 4 bases and J shed 8 bases, with 15 bases lying between them. The CDR3 contains 13 residues.

The rearrangement uses TRBV6-5 and TRBJ1-2; TRBD1 agrees at 9 bases. CDR1 and CDR2 (germline): MNHEY, SVGAGI. V lost 4 bases to trimming and J lost 8 bases; unmatched junction nucleotides: 8. There are 14 residues in the CDR3. CDR3 amino acids: CASSFTSGTGGYTF. The CDR3 region has the DNA TGTGCCAGCAGTTTTACCTCCGGGACAGGGGGCTACACCTTC.

The gene calls are TRBV29-1 and TRBJ2-7; TRBD2 might be the D (7 bases). CDR3 size: 12 residues. Germline assignment: CDR1 SQVTM and CDR2 ANQGSEA. V dropped 7 bases and J dropped 0 bases, with 10 bases sitting between them. CDR3 sequence: CSGGGSSYEQYF. CDR3 DNA sequence: TGCAGCGGGGGGGGCTCCTCCTACGAGCAGTACTTC.

The CDR3 sequence: CASSRYRSTEAFF. DNA of the CDR3: TGTGCCAGTAGTAGATACAGGAGCACTGAAGCTTTCTTT. V usage is TRBV19 and J usage is TRBJ1-1, with a tentative D call TRBD1 (5 bases). The CDR3 spans 13 residues. The V end lost 4 bases, the J end lost 4 bases, and 10 bases lay between the germline ends. From germline, CDR1 is LNHDA and CDR2 SQIVND (reference sequence).

The CDR3 coding sequence is TGTGCCAGCAGTGAACAGACGGGGGGGAACACTGAAGCTTTCTTT. Protein sequence: CASSEQTGGNTEAFF. The V call is TRBV6-1, the J call TRBJ1-1, with a possible D match to TRBD1 (5 bases). V was pared by 2 bases and J by 1 base, with 11 bases between. The CDR3 runs 15 residues. Germline lookup yields CDR1 MNHNS and CDR2 SASEGT.

The CDR3 region has the DNA TGCGCCAGCAGCTTCGAAGGGCGTGGCGGCTACACCTTC. It specifies CASSFEGRGGYTF. The chain carries TRBV5-1 and TRBJ1-2; D remains ambiguous. This CDR3 region has 13 residues. Germline-derived CDR1 and CDR2 are SGHRS and YFSETQ. The ends were cut back, 2 bases at V and 8 bases at J, with 13 bases in the middle.

This rearrangement joins TRBV19 to TRBJ1-2, with 7 bases that match TRBD1. Germline assignment: CDR1 LNHDA and CDR2 SQIVND (reference sequence). The J segment lost 2 bases and the V segment lost 5 bases, leaving 2 bases of the junction unmatched. The CDR3 contains 13 residues. The CDR3 sequence: CASSAGQNYGYTF. CDR3 DNA: TGTGCCAGTAGTGCGGGACAGAACTATGGCTACACCTTC.

The gene calls are TRBV7-2 and TRBJ2-7, with 8 bases aligning to TRBD2. V dropped 3 bases and J dropped 3; count of bases not matched to a gene: 10. The CDR3 has 16 amino acids. Germline assignment: CDR1 SGHTA and CDR2 FQGNSA. CDR3 region: CASSFLLAEGFYEQYF. The CDR3 nucleotides read TGTGCCAGCAGCTTCTTACTAGCGGAGGGGTTCTACGAGCAGTACTTC.

The CDR3 protein is CSARGPAGEQYF. In nucleotides, the CDR3 is TGCAGCGCGCGGGGCCCGGCGGGCGAGCAGTACTTC. The chain joins TRBV29-1 to TRBJ2-7; D may be TRBD2 (6 bases). Looked up from germline, CDR1 is SQVTM and CDR2 is ANQGSEA. V was pared by 7 bases and J by 6 bases, with 16 bases between. The CDR3 runs 12 residues.

This clone is a singleton in its sample. The genes are TRBV19 and TRBJ2-3, with 8 bases fitting TRBD2. The V gene end was trimmed by 3 bases and the J gene end by 5 bases; junction bases not matched to a gene: 7. From germline, CDR1 is LNHDA and CDR2 SQIVND (reference sequence). This CDR3 is built from 15 residues. This CDR3 reads CASSIGGGPGDTQYF. CDR3 in DNA: TGTGCCAGTAGTATCGGGGGGGGGCCGGGAGATACGCAGTATTTT.

CDR3 bases: TGTGCCAGCAGCCAAGATCCACAGGTCGGCTCCTATAATTCACCCCTCCACTTT. It translates to CASSQDPQVGSYNSPLHF. This chain uses TRBV3-1 (or the pseudogene TRBV3-2) with TRBJ1-6; D possibly corresponds to TRBD1 (5 bases). Germline V gives CDR1 LGHDT, CDR2 YNNKEL (reference sequence). V shed 0 bases and J shed 0 bases, with 12 bases lying between them. The CDR3 extends over 18 amino acids.

V and J are TRBV5-1 and TRBJ1-1; TRBD1 is a possible D gene (6 bases). The CDR3 extends over 14 amino acids. Looked up from germline, CDR1 is SGHRS and CDR2 is YFSETQ. V was shortened by 2 bases and J by 3 bases, with 11 bases between the two germline ends. The CDR3 protein is CASSFVQGDTEAFF. The CDR3 nucleotides read TGCGCCAGCAGCTTCGTACAGGGCGACACTGAAGCTTTCTTT.

The chain joins TRBV11-3 to TRBJ2-7, with D possibly being TRBD1 (6 bases). Germline V gene sequence: CDR1 SGHNT, CDR2 YENEEA. V was cut by 1 base and J by 2 bases, with 9 bases left in between. The CDR3 has 14 residues. The CDR3 region is CASSLGGHPYEQYF. The CDR3 DNA sequence: TGTGCCAGCAGCTTAGGGGGACACCCCTACGAGCAGTACTTC.

This chain connects TRBV6-5 to TRBJ1-6, with D unresolved. Germline V gives CDR1 MNHEY, CDR2 SVGAGI. The CDR3 has 15 amino acids. V lost 4 bases to trimming and J lost 7 bases, with 14 bases between them. CDR3 coding DNA: TGTGCCAGCAGTTTGCGGATATCTGGGAATTCACCCCTCCACTTT. Translated: CASSLRISGNSPLHF.